The present TCR beta chain was sequenced within a study of blood T cells in healthy people across ages. On this clonotype: The antigen remains unidentified.

Primed by a sample-barcoded 5' primer and a J-beta primer mix, a second PCR proceeded for 7 to 11 cycles. Each CDR3 protein is one row after TCRdb ran MiXCR on the 5' RACE reads. Of about 800,000 distinct CDR3 sequences in the sample, around 45% were seen once. Study-wide points: Measured against age, TCR beta diversity per million T cells decreased in a roughly linear manner.

Germline CDR1 SGHRS, CDR2 YFSETQ. The CDR3 length is 15 residues. V was pared by 4 bases and J by 2 bases, with 15 bases between. The J gene is TRBJ2-5, the V gene TRBV5-1; weak D call: TRBD2 (5 bases). This sequence was found in an elderly man in good health. The material sequenced was blood. The CDR3 DNA sequence: TGCGCCAGCAGCCCTCTCGGGGTTAAACAAGAGACCCAGTACTTC. Protein product: CASSPLGVKQETQYF.